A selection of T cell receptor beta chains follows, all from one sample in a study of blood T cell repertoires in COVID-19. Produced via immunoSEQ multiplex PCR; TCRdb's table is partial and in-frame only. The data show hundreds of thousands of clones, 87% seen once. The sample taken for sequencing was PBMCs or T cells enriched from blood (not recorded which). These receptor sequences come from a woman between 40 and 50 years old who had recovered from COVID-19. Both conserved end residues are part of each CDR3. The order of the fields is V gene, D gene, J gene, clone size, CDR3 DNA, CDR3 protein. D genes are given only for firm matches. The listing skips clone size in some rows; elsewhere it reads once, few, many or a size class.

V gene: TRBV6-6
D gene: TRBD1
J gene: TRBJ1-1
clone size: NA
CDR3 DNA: TGTGCCAGCAGGGACCGGGACAGGGGGCGAGGAACTGAAGCTTTCTTT
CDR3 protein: CASRDRDRGRGTEAFF

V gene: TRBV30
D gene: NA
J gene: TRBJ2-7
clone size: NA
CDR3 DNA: TGTGCCTGGAGTACAGGAACCTACGAGCAGTACTTC
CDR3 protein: CAWSTGTYEQYF

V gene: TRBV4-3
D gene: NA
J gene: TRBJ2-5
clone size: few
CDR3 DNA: TGCGCCAGCAGCAAAGGGGGGCCTCAAGAGACCCAGTACTTC
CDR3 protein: CASSKGGPQETQYF

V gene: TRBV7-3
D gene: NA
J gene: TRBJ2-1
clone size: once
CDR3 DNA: TGTGCCAGCAGCTGGCGGGACAGTCTCAATGAGCAGTTCTTC
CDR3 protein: CASSWRDSLNEQFF

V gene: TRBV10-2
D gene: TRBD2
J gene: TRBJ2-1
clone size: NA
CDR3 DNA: TGCGCCAGCAGTGACTTAGCGGGAGTTGGATACAATGAGCAGTTCTTC
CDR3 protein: CASSDLAGVGYNEQFF

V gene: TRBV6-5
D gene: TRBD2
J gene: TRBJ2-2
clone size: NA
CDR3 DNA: TGTGCCAGCAGATCCGGGGGGGGGAGTGCCGGGGAGCTGTTTTTT
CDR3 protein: CASRSGGGSAGELFF

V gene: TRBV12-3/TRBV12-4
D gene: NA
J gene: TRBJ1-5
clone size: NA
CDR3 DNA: TGTGCCAGCAGGGGGCCGGGTCAGCCCCAGCATTTT
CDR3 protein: CASRGPGQPQHF

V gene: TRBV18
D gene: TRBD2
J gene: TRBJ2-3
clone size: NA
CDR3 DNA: TGTGCCAGCTCACCCGCGTCGGGAGGTCCAAATACGCAGTATTTT
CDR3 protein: CASSPASGGPNTQYF

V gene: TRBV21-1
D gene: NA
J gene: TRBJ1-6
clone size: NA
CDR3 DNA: TGTGCCAGCAGCAAAGAGGAGACAGGGACCTCGGGGCATTCACCCCTCCACTTT
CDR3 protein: CASSKEETGTSGHSPLHF

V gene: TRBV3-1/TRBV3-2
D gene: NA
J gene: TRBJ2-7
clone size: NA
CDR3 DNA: TGTGCCAGCAGCCAAGAACAGAGAGCCTACGAGCAGTACTTC
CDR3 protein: CASSQEQRAYEQYF

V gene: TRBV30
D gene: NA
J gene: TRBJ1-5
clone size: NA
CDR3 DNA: TGTGCCTGGAGCATACAAGGGGATCAGCCCCAGCATTTT
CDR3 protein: CAWSIQGDQPQHF

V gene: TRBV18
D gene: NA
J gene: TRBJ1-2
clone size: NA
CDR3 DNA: TGTGCCAGCTCACCACCGAGGAGAACTAACTATGGCTACACCTTC
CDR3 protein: CASSPPRRTNYGYTF

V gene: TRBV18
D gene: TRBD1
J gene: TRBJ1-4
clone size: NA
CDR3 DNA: TGTGCCAGCTCCCGCTGGGACAGTCCTCAAATGGAGGAAAAACTGTTTTTT
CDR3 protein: CASSRWDSPQMEEKLFF

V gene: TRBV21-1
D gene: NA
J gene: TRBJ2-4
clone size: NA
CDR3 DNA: TGTGCCAGCAGCCGGGCGGGACTAGCGGGAGAGGCCAAAAACATTCAGTACTTC
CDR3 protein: CASSRAGLAGEAKNIQYF

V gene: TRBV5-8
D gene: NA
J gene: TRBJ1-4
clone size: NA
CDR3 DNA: TGTGCCAGCAGCTTGGTGGCAGGGCTAAAACTGTTTTTT
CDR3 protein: CASSLVAGLKLFF

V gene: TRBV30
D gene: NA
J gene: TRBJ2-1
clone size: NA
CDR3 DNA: TGTGCCTGGGCTAGGATGGCCGGGGATGAGCAGTTCTTC
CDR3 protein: CAWARMAGDEQFF

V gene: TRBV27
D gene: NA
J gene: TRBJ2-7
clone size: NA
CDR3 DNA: TGTGCCAGCAGTTTGTCACAGGGAGTTACCTACGAGCAGTACTTC
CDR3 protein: CASSLSQGVTYEQYF

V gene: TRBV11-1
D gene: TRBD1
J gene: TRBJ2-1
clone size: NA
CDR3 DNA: TGTGCCAGCAGAACGGGACAGGGTGGGAATGAGCAGTTCTTC
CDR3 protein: CASRTGQGGNEQFF

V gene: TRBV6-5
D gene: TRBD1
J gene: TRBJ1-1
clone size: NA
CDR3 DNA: TGTGCCAGCAGCGGGGGGGACAGACCGAACACTGAAGCTTTCTTT
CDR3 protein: CASSGGDRPNTEAFF

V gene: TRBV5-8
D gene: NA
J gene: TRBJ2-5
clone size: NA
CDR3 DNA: TGTGCCAGCAGCTTGGGACTGTACCAAGAGACCCAGTACTTC
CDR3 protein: CASSLGLYQETQYF

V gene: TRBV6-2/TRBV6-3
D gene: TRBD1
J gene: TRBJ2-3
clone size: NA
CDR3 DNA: TGTGCCAGCAGTTACGGGCGGACAGGGGCGTCAGATACGCAGTATTTT
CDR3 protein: CASSYGRTGASDTQYF

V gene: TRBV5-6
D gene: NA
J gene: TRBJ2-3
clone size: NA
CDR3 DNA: TGTGCCACTCGCCTTCGGGGGGCCAGAATCACAGATACGCAGTATTTT
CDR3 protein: CATRLRGARITDTQYF